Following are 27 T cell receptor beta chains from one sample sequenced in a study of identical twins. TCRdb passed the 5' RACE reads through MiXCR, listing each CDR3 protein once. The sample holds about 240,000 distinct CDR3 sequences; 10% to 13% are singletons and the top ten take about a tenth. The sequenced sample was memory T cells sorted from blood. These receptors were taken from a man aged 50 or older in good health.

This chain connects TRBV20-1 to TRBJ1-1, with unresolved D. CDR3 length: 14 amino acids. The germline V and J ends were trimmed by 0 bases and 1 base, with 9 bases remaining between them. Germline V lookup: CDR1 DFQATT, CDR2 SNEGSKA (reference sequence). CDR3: CSARDPKKNTEAFF. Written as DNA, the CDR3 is TGCAGTGCTAGAGACCCGAAAAAGAACACTGAAGCTTTCTTT.

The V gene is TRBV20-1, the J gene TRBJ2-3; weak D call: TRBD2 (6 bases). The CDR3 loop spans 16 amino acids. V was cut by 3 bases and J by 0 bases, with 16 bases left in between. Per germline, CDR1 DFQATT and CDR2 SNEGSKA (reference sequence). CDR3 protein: CSARGRPAISTDTQYF. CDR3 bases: TGCAGTGCTAGGGGGAGGCCAGCAATTAGCACAGATACGCAGTATTTT.

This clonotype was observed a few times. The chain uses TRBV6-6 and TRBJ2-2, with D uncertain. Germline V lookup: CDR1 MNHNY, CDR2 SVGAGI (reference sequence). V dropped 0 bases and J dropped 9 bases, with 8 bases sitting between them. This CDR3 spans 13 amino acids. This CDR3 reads CASSYSNARELFF. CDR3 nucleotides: TGTGCCAGCAGTTACTCGAACGCCCGGGAGCTGTTTTTT.

The CDR3 loop is CSARDVRGRSDEQYF. The CDR3 DNA is TGCAGTGCTAGAGATGTAAGGGGGCGGTCTGACGAGCAGTACTTC. The chain joins TRBV20-1 to TRBJ2-7, with 7 bases that match TRBD1. Germline CDR1 DFQATT, CDR2 SNEGSKA (reference sequence). V lost 0 bases, J lost 5 bases, and 10 bases stayed unmatched. The length of the CDR3 is 15 residues.

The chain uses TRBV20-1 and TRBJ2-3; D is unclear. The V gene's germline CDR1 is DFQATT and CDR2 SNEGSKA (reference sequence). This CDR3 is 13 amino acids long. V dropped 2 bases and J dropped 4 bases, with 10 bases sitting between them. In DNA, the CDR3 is TGCAGTGCTAGAAGTAGTAGTCCAGATACGCAGTATTTT. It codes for CSARSSSPDTQYF.

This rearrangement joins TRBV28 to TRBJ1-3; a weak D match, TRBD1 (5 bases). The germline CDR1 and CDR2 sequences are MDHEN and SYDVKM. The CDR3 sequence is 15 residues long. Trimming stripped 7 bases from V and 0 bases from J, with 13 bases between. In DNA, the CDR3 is TGTGCCAGCATGGGGCGACCGTTCTCTGGAAACACCATATATTTT. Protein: CASMGRPFSGNTIYF.

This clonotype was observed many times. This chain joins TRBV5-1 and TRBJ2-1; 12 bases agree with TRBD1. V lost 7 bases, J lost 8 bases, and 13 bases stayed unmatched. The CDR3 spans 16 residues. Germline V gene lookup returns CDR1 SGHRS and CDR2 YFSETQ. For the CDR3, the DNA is TGCGCCAGCGGGGAGATGGGACAGGGGGCTGGATATGAGCAGTTCTTC. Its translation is CASGEMGQGAGYEQFF.

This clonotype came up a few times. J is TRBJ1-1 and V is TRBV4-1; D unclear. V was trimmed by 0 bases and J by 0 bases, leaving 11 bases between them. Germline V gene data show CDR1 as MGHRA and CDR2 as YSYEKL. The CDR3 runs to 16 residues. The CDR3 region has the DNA TGCGCCAGCAGCCAAGATAACAGACGAATGAACACTGAAGCTTTCTTT. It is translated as CASSQDNRRMNTEAFF.

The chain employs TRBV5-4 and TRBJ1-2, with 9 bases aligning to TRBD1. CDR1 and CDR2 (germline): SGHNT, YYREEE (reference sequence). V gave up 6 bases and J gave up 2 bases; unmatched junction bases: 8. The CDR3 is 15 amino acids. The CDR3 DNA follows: TGTGCCAGCAAAATTTGGGGACAGGGAAACTATGGCTACACCTTC. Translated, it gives CASKIWGQGNYGYTF.

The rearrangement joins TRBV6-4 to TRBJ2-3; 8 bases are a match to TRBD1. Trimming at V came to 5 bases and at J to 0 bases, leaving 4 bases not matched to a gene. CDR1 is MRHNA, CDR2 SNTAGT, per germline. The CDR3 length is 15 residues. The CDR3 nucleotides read TGTGCCAGCAGTTTTCAGGGGGCTAGCACAGATACGCAGTATTTT. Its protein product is CASSFQGASTDTQYF.

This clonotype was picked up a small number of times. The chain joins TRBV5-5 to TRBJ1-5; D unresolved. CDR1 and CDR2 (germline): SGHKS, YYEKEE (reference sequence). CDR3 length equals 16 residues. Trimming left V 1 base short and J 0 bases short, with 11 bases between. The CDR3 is CASSLRSLYSNQPQHF. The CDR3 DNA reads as TGTGCCAGCAGCTTGAGGTCTCTTTATAGCAATCAGCCCCAGCATTTT.

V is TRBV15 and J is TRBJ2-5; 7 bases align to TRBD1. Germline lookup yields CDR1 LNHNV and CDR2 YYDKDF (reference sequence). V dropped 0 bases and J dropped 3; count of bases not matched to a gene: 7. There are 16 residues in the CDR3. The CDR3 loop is CATSRDKGQTEETQYF. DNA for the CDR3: TGTGCCACCAGCAGAGATAAGGGACAGACCGAAGAGACCCAGTACTTC.

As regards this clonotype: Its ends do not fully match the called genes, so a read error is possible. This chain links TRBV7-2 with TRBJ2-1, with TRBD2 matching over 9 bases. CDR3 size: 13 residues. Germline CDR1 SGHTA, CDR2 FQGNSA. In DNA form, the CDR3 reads TGTGCCAGCAGCCTAGCGGGGATGAATGAGCAGTTCTTC. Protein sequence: CASSLAGMNEQFF.

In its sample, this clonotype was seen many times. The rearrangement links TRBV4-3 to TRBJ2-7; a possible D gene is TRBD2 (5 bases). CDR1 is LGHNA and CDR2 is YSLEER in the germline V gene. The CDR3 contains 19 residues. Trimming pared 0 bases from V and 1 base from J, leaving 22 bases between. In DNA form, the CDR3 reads TGCGCCAGCAGCCAAGAAGAACAAAGATGGGGAGAAGCTTCCTACGAGCAGTACTTC. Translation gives CASSQEEQRWGEASYEQYF.

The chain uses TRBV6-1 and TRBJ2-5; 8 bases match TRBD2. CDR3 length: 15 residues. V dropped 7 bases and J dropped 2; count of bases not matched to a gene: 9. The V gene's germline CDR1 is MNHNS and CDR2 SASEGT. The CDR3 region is CASITREGNQETQYF. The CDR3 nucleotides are TGTGCCAGCATCACACGGGAGGGGAATCAAGAGACCCAGTACTTC.

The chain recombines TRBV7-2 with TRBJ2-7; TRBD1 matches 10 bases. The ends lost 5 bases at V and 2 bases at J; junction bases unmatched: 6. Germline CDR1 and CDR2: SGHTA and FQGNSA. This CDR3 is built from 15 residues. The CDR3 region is CASSRRTGGAYEQYF. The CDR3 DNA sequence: TGTGCCAGCAGCAGAAGGACAGGGGGGGCCTACGAGCAGTACTTC.

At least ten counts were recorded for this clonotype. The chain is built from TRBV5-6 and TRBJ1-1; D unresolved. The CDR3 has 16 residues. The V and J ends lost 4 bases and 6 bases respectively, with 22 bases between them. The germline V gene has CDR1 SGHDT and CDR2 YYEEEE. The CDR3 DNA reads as TGTGCCAGCAGCCGCCGACAATGGGTAGGGCGGGCTGAAGCTTTCTTT. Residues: CASSRRQWVGRAEAFF.

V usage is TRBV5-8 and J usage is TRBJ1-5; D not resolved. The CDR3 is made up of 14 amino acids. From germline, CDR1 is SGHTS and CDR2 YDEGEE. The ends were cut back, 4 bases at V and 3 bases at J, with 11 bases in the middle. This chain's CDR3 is CASSQGYNNQPQHF. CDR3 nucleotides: TGTGCCAGCAGCCAAGGATACAACAATCAGCCCCAGCATTTT.

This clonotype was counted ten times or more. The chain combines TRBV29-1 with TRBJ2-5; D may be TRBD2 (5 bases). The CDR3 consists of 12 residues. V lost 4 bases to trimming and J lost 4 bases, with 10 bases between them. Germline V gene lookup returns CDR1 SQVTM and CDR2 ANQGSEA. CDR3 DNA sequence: TGCAGCGTTGGTCGGGATCCAGAGACCCAGTACTTC. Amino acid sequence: CSVGRDPETQYF. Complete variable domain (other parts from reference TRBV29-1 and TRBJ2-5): SAVISQKPSRDICQRGTSLTIQCQVDSQVTMMFWYRQQPGQSLTLIATANQGSEATYESGFVIDKFPISRPNLTFSTLTVSNMSPEDSSIYLCSVGRDPETQYFGPGTRLLVL.

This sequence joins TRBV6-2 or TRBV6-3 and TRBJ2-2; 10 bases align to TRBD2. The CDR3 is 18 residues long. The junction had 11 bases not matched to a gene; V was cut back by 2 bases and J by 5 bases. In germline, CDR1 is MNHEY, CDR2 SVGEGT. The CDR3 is CASSYGLSSGRNTGELFF. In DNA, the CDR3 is TGTGCCAGCAGTTACGGTCTGTCTAGCGGGAGAAATACCGGGGAGCTGTTTTTT.

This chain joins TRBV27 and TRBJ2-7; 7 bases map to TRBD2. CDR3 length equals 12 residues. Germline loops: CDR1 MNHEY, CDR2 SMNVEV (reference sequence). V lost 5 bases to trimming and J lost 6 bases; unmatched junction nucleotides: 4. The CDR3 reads CASSTLAGEQYF. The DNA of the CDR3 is TGTGCCAGCAGTACCTTAGCGGGCGAGCAGTACTTC.

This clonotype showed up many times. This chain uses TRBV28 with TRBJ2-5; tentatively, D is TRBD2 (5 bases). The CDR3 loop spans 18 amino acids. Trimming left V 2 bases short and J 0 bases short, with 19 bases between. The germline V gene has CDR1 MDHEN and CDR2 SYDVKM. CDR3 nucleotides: TGTGCCAGCAGTTTAAATATGAGGCAGCGGAACAACCAAGAGACCCAGTACTTC. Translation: CASSLNMRQRNNQETQYF.

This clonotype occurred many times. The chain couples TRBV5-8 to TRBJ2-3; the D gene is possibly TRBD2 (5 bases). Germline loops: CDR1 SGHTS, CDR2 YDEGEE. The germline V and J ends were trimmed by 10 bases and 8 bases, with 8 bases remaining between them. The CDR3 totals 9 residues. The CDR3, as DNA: TGTGCCGCGGGTGGTACGCAGTATTTT. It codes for CAAGGTQYF.

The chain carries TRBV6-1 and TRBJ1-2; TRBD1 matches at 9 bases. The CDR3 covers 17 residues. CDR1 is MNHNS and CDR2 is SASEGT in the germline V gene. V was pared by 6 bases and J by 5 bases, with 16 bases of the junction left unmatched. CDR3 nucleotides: TGTGCCAGCAGCTCGGCCCCTAGGACAGGGGCGCTATATGGCTACACCTTC. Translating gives CASSSAPRTGALYGYTF.

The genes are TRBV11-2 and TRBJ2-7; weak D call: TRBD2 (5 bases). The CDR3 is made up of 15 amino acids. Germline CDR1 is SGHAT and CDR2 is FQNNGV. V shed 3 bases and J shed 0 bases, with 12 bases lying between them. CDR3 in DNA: TGTGCCAGCAGCTTCTGGGAAGGGAGCTCCTACGAGCAGTACTTC. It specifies CASSFWEGSSYEQYF.

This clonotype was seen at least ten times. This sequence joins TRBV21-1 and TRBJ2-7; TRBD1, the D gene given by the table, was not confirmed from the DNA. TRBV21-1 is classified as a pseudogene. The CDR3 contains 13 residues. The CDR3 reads CASTWGGSYEQYF. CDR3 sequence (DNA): TGTGCCAGCACCTGGGGGGGGTCCTACGAGCAGTACTTC.

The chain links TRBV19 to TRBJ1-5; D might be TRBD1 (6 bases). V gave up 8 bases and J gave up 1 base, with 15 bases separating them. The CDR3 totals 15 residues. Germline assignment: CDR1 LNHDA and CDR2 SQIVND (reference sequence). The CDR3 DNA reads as TGTGCCAGTGCCCACAGGGAGTTGAGCAATCAGCCCCAGCATTTT. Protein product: CASAHRELSNQPQHF. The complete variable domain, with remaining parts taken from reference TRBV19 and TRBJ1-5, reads DGGITQSPKYLFRKEGQNVTLSCEQNLNHDAMYWYRQDPGQGLRLIYYSQIVNDFQKGDIAEGYSVSREKKESFPLTVTSAQKNPTAFYLCASAHRELSNQPQHFGDGTRLSIL.